The rows below give T cell receptor beta chains drawn from one sample of a study of T cells in Graves' hyperthyroidism and ophthalmopathy. TCRdb used MiXCR to reprocess the multiplex PCR reads, holding one entry per CDR3 protein. The sample consists of 300,000 to 350,000 distinct CDR3 sequences, under 25% of them appearing once. The sequenced sample consisted of blood. The receptors come from a woman aged 50 to 60 with Graves' hyperthyroidism. The CDR3 runs from the conserved cysteine through the conserved F or W. A D gene is named only where the DNA matches it firmly. Clone sizes are given selectively: once, few, many, or a class where the clone is expanded.

J,D,V,size,CDR3,DNA
TRBJ2-7,TRBD2,TRBV20-1,many,CSADSGRASYEQYF,TGCAGTGCCGATAGCGGGAGGGCCTCCTACGAGCAGTACTTC
TRBJ2-1,TRBD2,TRBV28,NA,CASSLQTSGSGEQFF,TGTGCCAGCAGTCTACAGACTAGCGGGAGTGGCGAGCAGTTCTTC
TRBJ2-7,TRBD1,TRBV27,few,CASSHRQGRYEQYF,TGTGCCAGCAGTCACAGACAGGGGAGGTACGAGCAGTACTTC
TRBJ2-7,NA,TRBV7-2,many,CASSPGLSYEQYF,TGTGCCAGCAGCCCGGGACTGTCCTACGAGCAGTACTTC
TRBJ1-1,TRBD1,TRBV7-9,NA,CASSAGTGGPTEAFF,TGTGCCAGCAGCGCCGGGACAGGGGGCCCCACTGAAGCTTTCTTT
TRBJ1-2,NA,TRBV12-3/TRBV12-4,many,CATSSRGYGYTF,TGTGCCACATCTTCGCGGGGATATGGCTACACCTTC
TRBJ1-2,NA,TRBV6-1,many,CASRWTVFGYTF,TGTGCCAGCAGATGGACTGTCTTTGGCTACACCTTC
TRBJ2-5,TRBD2,TRBV12-3/TRBV12-4,many,CASSPGLAGVGTQYF,TGTGCCAGCAGCCCGGGACTAGCGGGAGTGGGGACCCAGTACTTC
TRBJ2-3,NA,TRBV7-2,NA,CASSLSLARDTQYF,TGTGCCAGCAGCTTATCCCTAGCTAGAGATACGCAGTATTTT
TRBJ2-1,NA,TRBV11-3,many,CASSPRGSDVGEQFF,TGTGCCAGCAGCCCGCGGGGATCGGATGTGGGTGAGCAGTTCTTC
TRBJ1-2,NA,TRBV28,NA,CAGSFAQLAYGYTF,TGTGCCGGCAGTTTTGCCCAGTTAGCCTATGGCTACACCTTC
TRBJ2-1,NA,TRBV6-2/TRBV6-3,NA,CASSYSHGLGNEQFF,TGTGCCAGCAGTTACTCCCATGGGTTGGGGAATGAGCAGTTCTTC
TRBJ2-5,NA,TRBV7-9,many,CASSLGPGMGETQYF,TGTGCCAGCAGCTTAGGCCCAGGGATGGGGGAGACCCAGTACTTC
TRBJ1-2,TRBD1,TRBV11-2,many,CASSREGAGYYGYTF,TGTGCCAGCAGCAGGGAGGGGGCCGGGTACTATGGCTACACCTTC